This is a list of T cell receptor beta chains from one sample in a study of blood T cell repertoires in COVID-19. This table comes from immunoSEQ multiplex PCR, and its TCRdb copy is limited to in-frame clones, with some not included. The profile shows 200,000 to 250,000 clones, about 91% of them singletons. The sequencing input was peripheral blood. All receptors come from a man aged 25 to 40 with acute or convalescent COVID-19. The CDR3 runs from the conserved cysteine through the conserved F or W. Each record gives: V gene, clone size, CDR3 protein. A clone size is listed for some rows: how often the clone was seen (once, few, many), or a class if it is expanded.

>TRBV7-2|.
CASSFSSGTSGGPYNEQFF
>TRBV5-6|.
CASSLTGGYEGYTF
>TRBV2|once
CASSVRGANEQYF
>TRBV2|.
CASTKDNNEQFF
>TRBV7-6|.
CASSLTPATGVDEQYF
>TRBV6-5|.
CASSLDRTNEKLFF
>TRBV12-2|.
CASRLVHSGTSGGDTGELFF
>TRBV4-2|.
CASSLRNSPLHF
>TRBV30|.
CAWSRTATNEKLFF
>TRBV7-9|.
CASSLVFGATGVGSYEQYF
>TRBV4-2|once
CASSQVDQDRGSYEQYF
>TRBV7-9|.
CASSIGTASGNTIYF
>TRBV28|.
CASSGSRNSINEKLFF
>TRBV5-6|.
CASSPYYPQGQFIQETQYF
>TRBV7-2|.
CASSLGFRADYGYTF
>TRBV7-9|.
CASSLVVGLGQFF
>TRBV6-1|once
CASSDLGQGWGNQPQHF
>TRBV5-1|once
CASSLGRGAQETQYF
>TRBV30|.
CAWSGLRNEQFF
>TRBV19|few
CASSGRGPTEAFF
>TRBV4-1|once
CASSPFRGLSTYGYTF
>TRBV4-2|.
CASSQADTQGETQYF
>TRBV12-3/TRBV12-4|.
CASSAQFEAFF
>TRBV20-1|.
CSASRGLWTEAFF
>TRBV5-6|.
CASSLAEDRLNTEAFF
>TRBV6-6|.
CASSYENAKISPLHF
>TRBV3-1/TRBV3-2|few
CASSPGGRVTEAFF
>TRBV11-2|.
CASSPNYPGNTIYF
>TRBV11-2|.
CASRPIPGTSGETQYF
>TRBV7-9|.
CASSPRDRKVEFF
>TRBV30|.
CAWSAQQLYGYTF
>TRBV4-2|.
CASSQEGGTGNTQYF
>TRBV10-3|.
CATSRGQGDQPQHF
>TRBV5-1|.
CASSPGEGYGYTF
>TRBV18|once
CASPYAENTEAFF